A single TCR beta chain is shown here with its context. In its sample, this clonotype was seen a few times. Its antigen is unknown. No per-base quality is available; no much larger clone lies one base away. Receptors were amplified or captured by RT-PCR. Sequencing instrument: Illumina HiSeq 2500. TCRdb redid the processing of the public reads, applying fastp at Q25 and MiXCR, and retained in-frame beta chains. Rows are unified per CDR3 protein, each entry keeping the most common DNA and genes. This sample gives about 700,000 distinct CDR3 sequences in total; 14% of them show up just once. The biggest ten clones account for roughly 6.4% of the sample. The data derive from a study of response to subunit inactivated influenza vaccine (dated by TCRdb to the late 2010s). In the study overall: To follow how T cells responded to a trivalent subunit inactivated influenza vaccine, the researchers relied on deep quantitative profiling of the T cell receptor repertoire.

The germline V gene sets CDR1 to SGHAT and CDR2 to FQNNGV. Trimming takes 5 bases from V and 8 bases from J, and the germline ends sit 10 bases apart. The CDR3 holds 12 amino acids from the cysteine to the phenylalanine. The entry retains the CDR3 DNA only, 36 bases that are in frame from base 1. Study-level results and caveats: The authors suggested that each seasonal influenza vaccination may recruit only a limited number of new T cells.

The clonotype comes from a man between 50 and 59 years old who received an inactivated influenza vaccine. Donor details come from another sample of the same person, matched by shared clones. The sequence joins TRBV11-2 to TRBJ1-3; the D gene is perhaps TRBD1, on 6 matching bases. Source: PBMCs from blood, taken around two weeks before vaccination. The nucleotide sequence is TGTGCCAGCAGCCCGGGGGCAGACACCATATATTTT. It encodes CASSPGADTIYF.